The 3 T cell receptor beta chains reported below all come from one sample, sequenced in a study of molecular identifiers for immune sequencing clone quantification. TCRdb re-called the PCR reads with MiXCR, one entry per CDR3 protein. The data hold approximately 590,000 distinct CDR3 sequences, with less than 30% observed a single time. What was sequenced was naive CD8+ T cells from blood, with Jurkat cell RNA spiked in. Subset of the sample: FACS-sorted CD8+CD4-CCR7+CD45RA+ naive T cells. These receptors were collected from a human donor in good health. Some libraries in this study had Jurkat cell RNA spiked in.

This clonotype was found many times. The chain couples TRBV2 to TRBJ1-1, with 7 bases identical to TRBD1. The CDR3 is 13 residues long. CDR1 SNHLY and CDR2 FYNNEI come from the germline V gene. V trimming: 3 bases; J trimming: 4 bases; junction bases outside the gene matches: 2. CDR3: CASSDAGGTEAFF. The CDR3 coding sequence is TGTGCCAGCAGTGATGCAGGGGGCACTGAAGCTTTCTTT.

The sample holds a few counts of this clonotype. This likely comes from a read error, as the CDR3 has no conserved phenylalanine or tryptophan at its end. V usage is TRBV5-4 and J usage is TRBJ1-2, with no clear D. V lost 10 bases and J lost 1, with 14 bases in between. Germline values: CDR1 SGHNT, CDR2 YYREEE (reference sequence). The CDR3 is 13 residues long. The CDR3 bases are TGTGCCGCCTCGCAGACGAATAACTATGGCTACACCTCC. It translates to CAASQTNNYGYTS.

This clonotype was counted at least ten times. This chain links TRBV4-3 with TRBJ2-3, with 7 positions matching TRBD2. The CDR3 length is 15 residues. The germline gives CDR1 LGHNA, CDR2 YSLEER. Germline trimming cut 5 bases from V and 4 bases from J; bases unmatched to any gene: 9. The CDR3 protein is CASSSSSGPADTQYF. CDR3 coding DNA: TGCGCCAGCAGCTCCTCTAGCGGACCGGCAGATACGCAGTATTTT.